This T cell receptor beta chain was sequenced in a study of cytomegalovirus exposure and HLA in healthy donors listed by TCRdb under 2017. With regard to the full study: An earlier analysis of approximately 640 of the donors reported about 250 Gb of sequence data and around 120 million unique TCR beta sequences from about 200 million T cells. An early release that covered fewer than 750 HLA-typed donors contained approximately 300 gigabases of sequencing data and 80 million or so unique TCR sequences. Of the roughly 400 genotyped donors, over 80% were placed in the genetic ancestry cluster associated with self-reported Caucasian donors. The study aimed to test whether signatures of past pathogen exposure could be identified by cataloging public T cell receptors. The T cell repertoires of 666 subjects were profiled by immunosequencing and related to cytomegalovirus serostatus. A separate validation cohort of roughly 130 different subjects was used in addition to the approximately 700-subject first cohort. The study combined high-throughput TCR immunosequencing, statistical association of individual TCRs with disease status, and machine learning to predict cytomegalovirus infection status. A later analysis re-examined previously published TCR beta repertoires from more than 650 donors and added high-resolution HLA genotyping to investigate patterns of TCR occurrence. Rather than drawing on any new phenotypic data, the later analysis identified candidate immune exposures from TCR beta sequences and the way those sequences occurred across donors. In an earlier analysis of a few hundred of the donors, high-throughput TCR beta sequencing was used to judge whether each TCR beta V gene segment behaved as functional or pseudogenic. Donor age, sex, ethnicity and CMV serostatus were compiled alongside the repertoire data. A later genetic analysis used genome-wide SNP genotypes for about three fifths of the 666 donors, treating that subset as a discovery cohort. Every repertoire in the discovery cohort had been generated on one and the same sequencing platform. Class I and class II HLA loci were covered by the typing at four-digit resolution. Typing coverage differed by locus: A, B, C, DRB1 and DQB1 were typed in roughly 620-640 donors, DQA1 in around 500, DPA1 in nearly 610, and DPB1 in just under 490. Roughly 5 DR-DQ haplotypes were handled as single units for association and clustering, since linkage in the cohort was strong. Across 398 genotyped donors of the cohort, an average of about 240,000 unique TCR beta nucleotide sequences per donor were sequenced, and roughly 17% of those sequences were non-productive. Here is what the overall study found, with its caveats: A further reported finding was that TCR beta sequences accurately predicted the HLA-A and HLA-B alleles for most subjects in the first cohort. In a later analysis, most CMV-associated TCR beta chains were found to appear HLA-restricted, with HLA associations seemingly driven largely by CMV exposure. The earlier analysis of 587 of the donors excluded roughly 17 rarely observed V segments, including chromosome 9 orphons, because counts were too low. V-gene and J-gene trimming of TCR beta chains was associated with a missense DCLRE1C variant in a later genetic analysis, and the association was replicated in an independent cohort. Presence/absence analyses assumed roughly uniform sequencing depth across donors, an assumption that may not hold. Specific HLA alleles were associated with more than 15,000 TCR beta sequences at a false discovery rate of 0.05 in a later analysis. When HLA alleles, especially DR and DQ, strongly co-occurred, TCR associations were difficult to assign to individual alleles. The study gave a list of about 150 TCR beta chains associated with cytomegalovirus. In a later analysis, HLA-associated TCR beta chains were found to be more clonally expanded and to have lower generation probabilities than equally common non-associated chains. According to a later genetic analysis, donors in an Asian-associated ancestry cluster had fewer N-insertions in productive TCRs than the roughly 670-donor mean. The 87-base-pair reads could not distinguish some IMGT-functional V segments, including TRBV6-2 and TRBV6-3, so those segments were excluded. A cluster of highly shared sequence variants was judged likely to represent a technical artifact of the sequencing pipeline. In vitro tests confirmed that a few of the cytomegalovirus-associated TCR beta chains recognize cytomegalovirus antigens. Because some donors lacked HLA typing at each locus, the association tests relied only on the typed subset. CMV serostatus was the only immune exposure information available for the cohort. Correlated functional status among segregating V segments might be attributable to linkage disequilibrium, but an unknown experimental factor could not be ruled out. In both the original and validation cohorts, the classifier was reported to diagnose cytomegalovirus status with high specificity and sensitivity. A later analysis found that TCR association rates varied across HLA loci, with DRB1 alleles showing the most associated TCRs and HLA-C alleles the fewest. The cohort was sequenced for TCR beta chains only, and without alpha or paired-chain data the features that could be detected were limited. According to the authors, the approach could potentially be generalized to other disease states and immunological phenotypes. Most TCR sequences were seen in very few donors, while some public TCRs were found in many individuals. Broadly in line with IMGT annotations, most TCR beta V segments showed up in productive rearrangements about 87% or about 30% of the time in an earlier analysis of around 550 of the donors. A later analysis reported that several top co-occurrence clusters appeared linked to parvovirus B19, influenza, CMV and Epstein-Barr virus.

Libraries were prepared through the immunoSEQ multiplex PCR assay. The multiplex PCR relied on a mix of 60 forward primers for TCR Vbeta segments and 13 reverse primers for TCR Jbeta segments. A multiplex PCR assay on genomic DNA amplified the CDR3 region of rearranged TCR beta genes. The Illumina HiSeq System was used to sequence the amplified TCR beta libraries as 87-base-pair reads. On the authors' methods: In a later analysis, some 80 million unique TCR beta chains were counted across the roughly 670 repertoires, and about 10 million of these chains were shared by at least two donors. A nearest-neighbor algorithm error-corrected the raw reads and collapsed the reads into unique sequences, merging closely related sequences to remove PCR and sequencing errors. V, D and J gene segments were assigned by aligning CDR3 sequences to IMGT reference sequences. For a sequence to be retained, a match of at least six nucleotides to both a V gene segment and a J gene segment was required. A rearrangement was called productive if the CDR3 had no stop codons and remained in frame with V and J, and every other rearrangement was called non-productive. Following IMGT convention, CDR3 was defined as the stretch from the second conserved V-encoded cysteine up to the conserved J-encoded phenylalanine. Sequences without an unambiguous match to a single V gene segment were excluded from the earlier analysis of a few hundred of the donors. In an earlier analysis of more than 500 of the donors, a V segment was called functional when productive rearrangements were above 56.7%, and segregating when the standard deviation between donors exceeded 5%. A statistical classification framework was built to diagnose cytomegalovirus status from the catalog of TCR beta chain sequences. In a later analysis, TCR nucleotide sequences were compared against IMGT/GENE-DB human TR gene sequences so that V and J genes could be assigned. A later analysis assigned CDR3 sequences and most-parsimonious VDJ recombination scenarios with the TCRdist pipeline. In a later analysis, each TCR beta chain was defined by its CDR3 amino acid sequence together with its V-gene family, and reads without a unique V-gene family were excluded. A later analysis removed roughly 590 highly shared, low-generation-probability nucleotide sequences to deal with suspected cross-contamination and a sequencing artifact. For each public chain, a later analysis derived a clonal expansion index from normalized ranks of inferred template counts within each repertoire. In a later analysis, generation probabilities were computed with a VDJ recombination model fitted to out-of-frame rearrangements, and the resulting probabilities were checked against IGoR. In a later analysis, TCR-TCR, TCR-HLA and TCR-CMV co-occurrence was scored with hypergeometric tests, and a repertoire-size bias correction was applied to TCR pairs. False discovery rates were estimated in a later analysis by permuting HLA or CMV assignments 20 times. In a later analysis, co-occurring TCRs were grouped using DBSCAN, and TCRdist sequence similarity was added for clustering within HLA-allele-positive subsets. Co-occurrence clustering excluded repertoires with fewer than 30,000 or more than 120,000 public chains, plus five with anomalous nucleotide sharing. Entries here come from immuneACCESS through TCRdb and include only in-frame sequences with V and J called. Some clones fail to appear in such tables; in the studies checked, an unresolved V gene covers under half of the shortfall, and the cause of the remainder is unknown. V, J and clone size were drawn from that table, and D and trimming were deduced from the DNA. Within this sample are around 200,000 clones, with about 85% of them counted one time only. In total, the top ten clones hold approximately 3.9% of the sample.

The germline V gene (reference sequence) yields PRHDT for CDR1 and FYEKMQ for CDR2. The CDR3 runs 14 residues from the cysteine to the phenylalanine. Here the CDR3 DNA is all that survives: 42 bases in frame from base 1. V loses 7 bases of germline sequence and J loses 7 bases, and the interval between the two ends is 14 bases. Of note for this clone: This receptor's antigen is unknown. No much larger clone is present one base from it, and per-base qualities are unavailable.

The cohort consisted of 600 or so healthy bone marrow donors. Cohort members were all nominally healthy when sampled, although unrecorded immune exposures were likely present. The donor was CMV seronegative and was included in the group of about 350 seronegative cohort members. Every donor gave a peripheral blood sample, and the peripheral blood mononuclear cells from that sample were used for TCR beta sequencing. Genomic DNA was extracted from the blood cell samples with the Qiagen DNeasy Blood Extraction Kit. The sample taken for sequencing was PBMCs. The TCR was taken from a man in his fifties in good health and CMV-seronegative. The V gene is TRBV13 and the J gene is TRBJ1-6, with a tentative D gene TRBD1 over 6 matching bases. The sequence in DNA is TGTGCCAGCAAAAAGACAGGCTCCAATTCACCCCTCCACTTT. Its amino acids are CASKKTGSNSPLHF.